Below, 2 T cell receptor beta chains from the same sample are listed, as sequenced in a study of chemoradiotherapy in HPV16-positive cancers. Sequencing used immunoSEQ multiplex PCR; TCRdb keeps in-frame clones, though not all of them. Counted here are about 21,000 clones, approximately 86% occurring once; the ten biggest clones make up under 5.5%. Sequencing was performed on blood, taken from a patient who underwent chemoradiotherapy. These receptors were taken from a human donor with HPV-associated anogenital cancer.

This sequence joins TRBV6-5 and TRBJ2-7, with 11 bases aligning to TRBD1. Germline loops: CDR1 MNHEY, CDR2 SVGAGI. CDR3 size: 14 residues. V was clipped by 8 bases and J by 6 bases; unmatched bases: 9. DNA of the CDR3: TGTGCCAGCGCAACCGGGACAGGGGGACGCGAGCAGTACTTC. It encodes CASATGTGGREQYF.

The J gene is TRBJ1-4, the V gene TRBV10-3, with TRBD1 as a possible D gene (6 bases). The CDR3 is 14 amino acids. CDR1 and CDR2 (germline): ENHRY, SYGVKD. Trimming shortened V by 10 bases and J by 8 bases, and 20 bases separated the two germline ends. CDR3 in amino acids: CATTPSGAGEKLFF. CDR3 nucleotide sequence: TGTGCCACCACACCTTCGGGGGCAGGGGAAAAACTGTTTTTT.